These T cell receptor beta chains were read from a single sample in a study of blood T cell repertoires in COVID-19. Sequencing was performed with immunoSEQ multiplex PCR; in TCRdb, only in-frame clones are kept and a portion is missing. The sample includes over 10,000 clones, 75% to 90% of them seen just once. The sequenced sample consisted of peripheral blood. The receptors stem from a man older than 75 with acute or convalescent COVID-19. The CDR3 runs from the conserved cysteine through the conserved F or W. Fields, in order: D gene, V gene, J gene, clone size, CDR3 protein, CDR3 DNA. A D gene is named only where the DNA matches it firmly. Not all rows give a size; the values are once, few, many and, for expanded clones, a class.

TRBD2	TRBV5-6	TRBJ2-1	.	CASSKLAGGYNEQFF	TGTGCCAGCAGCAAACTAGCGGGAGGTTACAATGAGCAGTTCTTC
TRBD2	TRBV24-1	TRBJ2-1	few	CATSLAGYNEQFF	TGTGCCACCTCCCTAGCGGGATACAATGAGCAGTTCTTC
.	TRBV28	TRBJ2-1	.	CASSLLQLFYTYNEQFF	TGTGCCAGCAGTTTATTACAGTTGTTTTACACCTACAATGAGCAGTTCTTC
TRBD2	TRBV19	TRBJ2-7	.	CASTSGSGMREQYF	TGTGCCAGTACCTCGGGTAGCGGGATGAGGGAGCAGTACTTC
.	TRBV6-5	TRBJ2-1	.	CASSTSRGNEQFF	TGCGCCAGCAGTACCTCACGGGGAAATGAGCAGTTCTTC
TRBD2	TRBV7-3	TRBJ2-4	once	CASSLGAGRDIQYF	TGTGCCAGCAGCTTAGGGGCAGGGAGGGACATTCAGTACTTC
.	TRBV5-1	TRBJ2-3	.	CASSRSTDTQYF	TGCGCCAGCAGTCGTAGCACAGATACGCAGTATTTT
TRBD1	TRBV6-5	TRBJ1-4	.	CARIRDSNEKLFF	TGTGCCAGGATCCGGGACAGCAATGAAAAACTGTTTTTT
TRBD1	TRBV5-8	TRBJ1-4	.	CASSPPGQGYEKLFF	TGTGCCAGCAGCCCACCGGGACAGGGGTATGAAAAACTGTTTTTT
.	TRBV12-3/TRBV12-4	TRBJ1-2	.	CASSEGPGGYTF	TGTGCCAGCAGTGAAGGGCCAGGGGGCTACACCTTC
.	TRBV2	TRBJ2-5	.	CASMREAGQTQYF	TGTGCCAGCATGAGGGAGGCCGGCCAGACCCAGTACTTC
TRBD1	TRBV30	TRBJ2-7	.	CAWSGGGTGPYEQYF	TGTGCCTGGAGTGGAGGGGGGACAGGGCCCTACGAGCAGTACTTC
.	TRBV30	TRBJ1-6	.	CAWSVSRGSNSPLHF	TGTGCCTGGAGTGTGTCCAGGGGAAGCAATTCACCCCTCCACTTT
TRBD1	TRBV7-9	TRBJ1-1	.	CASSPTGLNRVTEAFF	TGTGCCAGCAGCCCGACAGGGTTGAACAGGGTTACTGAAGCTTTCTTT
.	TRBV6-5	TRBJ1-1	.	CASIKTATVTEAFF	TGTGCCAGCATCAAAACGGCGACAGTGACTGAAGCTTTCTTT